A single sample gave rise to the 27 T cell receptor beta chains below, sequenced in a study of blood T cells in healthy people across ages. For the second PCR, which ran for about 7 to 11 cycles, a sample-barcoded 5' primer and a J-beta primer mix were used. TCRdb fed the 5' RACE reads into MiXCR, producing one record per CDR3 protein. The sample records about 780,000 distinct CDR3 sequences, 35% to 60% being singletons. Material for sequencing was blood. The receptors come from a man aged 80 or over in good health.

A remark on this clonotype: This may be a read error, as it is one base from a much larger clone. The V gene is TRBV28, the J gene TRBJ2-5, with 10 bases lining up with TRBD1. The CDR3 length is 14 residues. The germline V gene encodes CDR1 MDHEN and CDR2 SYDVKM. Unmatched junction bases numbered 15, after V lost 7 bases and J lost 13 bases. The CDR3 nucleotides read TGTGCCAGCAATACCGGGACAGGGGCCCACGAGCTGTACTTC. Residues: CASNTGTGAHELYF.

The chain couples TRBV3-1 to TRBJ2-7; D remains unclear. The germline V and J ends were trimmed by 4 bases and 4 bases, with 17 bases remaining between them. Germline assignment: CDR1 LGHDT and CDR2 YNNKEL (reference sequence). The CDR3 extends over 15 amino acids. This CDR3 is CASSPRVGFSYEQYF. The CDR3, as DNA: TGTGCCAGCAGCCCAAGGGTAGGGTTCTCGTACGAGCAGTACTTC.

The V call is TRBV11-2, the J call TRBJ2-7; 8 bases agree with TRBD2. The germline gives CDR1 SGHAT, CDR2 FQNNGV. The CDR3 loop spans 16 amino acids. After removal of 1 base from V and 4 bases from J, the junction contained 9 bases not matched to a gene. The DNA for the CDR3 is TGTGCCAGCAGCTTAGTTGACGGGGGGGCCTTGTACGAGCAGTACTTC. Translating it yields CASSLVDGGALYEQYF.

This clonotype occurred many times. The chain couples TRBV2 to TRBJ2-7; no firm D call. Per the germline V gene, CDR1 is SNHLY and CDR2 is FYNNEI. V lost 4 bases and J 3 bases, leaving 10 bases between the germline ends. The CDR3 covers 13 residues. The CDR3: CASSVLYGYEQYF. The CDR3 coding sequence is TGTGCCAGCAGTGTTTTGTACGGCTACGAGCAGTACTTC.

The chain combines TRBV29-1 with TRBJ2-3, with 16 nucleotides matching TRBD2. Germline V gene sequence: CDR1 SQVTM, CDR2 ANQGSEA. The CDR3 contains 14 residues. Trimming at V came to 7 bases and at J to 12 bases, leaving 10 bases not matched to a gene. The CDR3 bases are TGCAGCGCCTCCGGGACTAGCGGGAGGGGAGAACAGTATTTT. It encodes CSASGTSGRGEQYF.

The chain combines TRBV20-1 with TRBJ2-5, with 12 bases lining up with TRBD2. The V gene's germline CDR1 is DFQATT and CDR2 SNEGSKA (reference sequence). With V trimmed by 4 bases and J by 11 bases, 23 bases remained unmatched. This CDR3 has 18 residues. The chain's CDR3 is CSAIDRRGRLAGDNEQYF. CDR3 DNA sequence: TGCAGTGCTATAGATCGACGTGGTCGACTAGCGGGGGACAATGAGCAGTACTTC.

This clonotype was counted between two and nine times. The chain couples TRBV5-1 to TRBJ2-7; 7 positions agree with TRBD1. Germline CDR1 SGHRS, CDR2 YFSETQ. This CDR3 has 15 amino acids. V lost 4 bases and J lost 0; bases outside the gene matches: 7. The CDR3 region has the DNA TGCGCCAGCAGCCTGAGACAGGGACCCTCCTACGAGCAGTACTTC. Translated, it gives CASSLRQGPSYEQYF.

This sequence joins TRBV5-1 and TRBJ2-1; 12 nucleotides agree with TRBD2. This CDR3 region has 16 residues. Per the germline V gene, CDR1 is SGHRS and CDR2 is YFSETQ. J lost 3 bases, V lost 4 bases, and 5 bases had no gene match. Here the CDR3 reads CASSRVTSGSYNEQFF. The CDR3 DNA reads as TGCGCCAGCAGCAGGGTGACTAGCGGGAGCTACAATGAGCAGTTCTTC.

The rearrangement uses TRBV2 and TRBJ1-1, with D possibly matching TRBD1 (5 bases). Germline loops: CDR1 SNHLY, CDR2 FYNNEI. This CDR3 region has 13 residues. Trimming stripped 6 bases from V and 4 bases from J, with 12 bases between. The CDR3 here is CASRGARSTEAFF. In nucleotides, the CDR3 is TGTGCCAGCAGAGGGGCACGGAGCACTGAAGCTTTCTTT. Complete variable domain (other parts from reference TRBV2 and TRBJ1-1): EPEVTQTPSHQVTQMGQEVILRCVPISNHLYFYWYRQILGQKVEFLVSFYNNEISEKSEIFDDQFSVERPDGSNFTLKIRSTKLEDSAMYFCASRGARSTEAFFGQGTRLTVV.

The CDR3 loop is CASSSQNSNTEAFF. The DNA for the CDR3 is TGTGCCAGCAGCTCTCAGAACTCAAACACTGAAGCTTTCTTT. The V gene is TRBV7-3, the J gene TRBJ1-1; D gene unclear. Germline CDR1 SGHTA, CDR2 FQGTGA. The V and J ends lost 4 bases and 2 bases respectively, with 11 bases between them. This CDR3 is 14 amino acids long.

CDR3 region: CASSLNLRETQYF. CDR3 DNA: TGCGCCAGCAGCTTAAATTTGCGGGAGACCCAGTACTTC. This chain links TRBV5-1 with TRBJ2-5; unclear D gene. The germline V gene encodes CDR1 SGHRS and CDR2 YFSETQ. V dropped 2 bases and J dropped 5 bases, with 10 bases sitting between them. CDR3 length equals 13 residues.

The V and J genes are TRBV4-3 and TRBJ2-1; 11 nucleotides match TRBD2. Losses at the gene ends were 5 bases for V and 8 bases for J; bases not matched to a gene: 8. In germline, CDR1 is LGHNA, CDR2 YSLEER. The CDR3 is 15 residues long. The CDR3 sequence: CASSYTSGRSYEQFF. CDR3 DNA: TGCGCCAGCAGCTATACTAGCGGGAGATCCTATGAGCAGTTCTTC.

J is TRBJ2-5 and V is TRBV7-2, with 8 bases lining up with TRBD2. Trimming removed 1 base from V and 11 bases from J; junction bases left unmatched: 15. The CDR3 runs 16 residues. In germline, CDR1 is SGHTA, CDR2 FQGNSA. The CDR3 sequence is CASSLGHSGSTREQYF. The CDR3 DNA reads TGTGCCAGCAGCTTAGGCCACAGCGGGAGCACCCGGGAGCAGTACTTC.

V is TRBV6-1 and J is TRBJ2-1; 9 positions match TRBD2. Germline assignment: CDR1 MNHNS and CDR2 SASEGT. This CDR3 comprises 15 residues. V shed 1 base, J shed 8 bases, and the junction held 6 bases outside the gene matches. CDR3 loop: CASSEVISGGDEQFF. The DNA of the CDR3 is TGTGCCAGCAGTGAAGTGATTAGCGGGGGCGATGAGCAGTTCTTC.

The CDR3 sequence: CSAEANTDTQYF. Here the CDR3 DNA reads TGCAGTGCAGAGGCTAACACAGATACGCAGTATTTT. The chain links TRBV20-1 to TRBJ2-3; no definite D call. Germline lookup yields CDR1 DFQATT and CDR2 SNEGSKA (reference sequence). V was shortened by 6 bases and J by 2 bases, with 9 bases between the two germline ends. There are 12 residues in the CDR3.

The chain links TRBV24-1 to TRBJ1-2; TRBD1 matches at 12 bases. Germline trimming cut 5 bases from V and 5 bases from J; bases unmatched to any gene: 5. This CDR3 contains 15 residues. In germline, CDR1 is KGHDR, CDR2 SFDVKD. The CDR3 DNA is TGTGCCACCAGTGGTCCGGGACAGGGGGCGTATGGCTACACCTTC. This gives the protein CATSGPGQGAYGYTF.

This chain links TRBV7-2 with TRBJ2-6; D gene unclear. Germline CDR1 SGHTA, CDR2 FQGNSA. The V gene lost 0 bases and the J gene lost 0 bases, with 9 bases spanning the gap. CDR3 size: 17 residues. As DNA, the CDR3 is TGTGCCAGCAGCTTAGCGAGGTCGGGCTCTGGGGCCAACGTCCTGACTTTC. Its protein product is CASSLARSGSGANVLTF.

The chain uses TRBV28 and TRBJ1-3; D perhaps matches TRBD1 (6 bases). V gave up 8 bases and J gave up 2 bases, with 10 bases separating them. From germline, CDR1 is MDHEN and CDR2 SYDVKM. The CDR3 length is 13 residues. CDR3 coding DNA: TGTGCCAGCGGACAGACACCTGGAAACACCATATATTTT. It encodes CASGQTPGNTIYF.

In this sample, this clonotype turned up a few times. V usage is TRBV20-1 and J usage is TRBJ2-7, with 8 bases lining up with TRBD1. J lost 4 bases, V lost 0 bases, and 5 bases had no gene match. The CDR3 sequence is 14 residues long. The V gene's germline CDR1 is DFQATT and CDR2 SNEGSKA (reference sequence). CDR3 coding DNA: TGCAGTGCTAGAGACACAGGGGGAAATTACGAGCAGTACTTC. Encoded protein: CSARDTGGNYEQYF.

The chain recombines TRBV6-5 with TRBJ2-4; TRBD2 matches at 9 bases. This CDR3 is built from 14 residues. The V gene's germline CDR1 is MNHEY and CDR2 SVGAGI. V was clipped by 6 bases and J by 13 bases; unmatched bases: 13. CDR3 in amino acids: CASSGRAGGGEQYF. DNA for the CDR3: TGTGCCAGCAGCGGACGAGCGGGAGGTGGTGAGCAGTACTTC.

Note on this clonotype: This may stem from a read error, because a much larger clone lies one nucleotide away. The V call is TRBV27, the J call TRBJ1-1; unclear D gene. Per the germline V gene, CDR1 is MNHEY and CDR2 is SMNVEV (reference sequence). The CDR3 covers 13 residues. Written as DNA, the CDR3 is TGTGCCGGCAGTTTATCTCCCGGGGTTGAAGCTTTCTTT. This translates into CAGSLSPGVEAFF.

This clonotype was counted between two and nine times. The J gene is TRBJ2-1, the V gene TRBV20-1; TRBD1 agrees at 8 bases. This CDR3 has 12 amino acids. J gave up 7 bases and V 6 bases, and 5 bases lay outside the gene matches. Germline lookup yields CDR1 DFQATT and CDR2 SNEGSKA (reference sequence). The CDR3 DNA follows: TGCAGTGCAAGTTGGACAGGGAATGAGCAGTTCTTC. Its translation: CSASWTGNEQFF.

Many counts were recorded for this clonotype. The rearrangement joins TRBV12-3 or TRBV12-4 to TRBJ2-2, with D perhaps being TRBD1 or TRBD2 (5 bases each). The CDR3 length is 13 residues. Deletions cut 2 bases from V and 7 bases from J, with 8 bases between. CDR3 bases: TGTGCCAGCAGTTTACTGGGGGTCGGGGAGCTGTTTTTT. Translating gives CASSLLGVGELFF.

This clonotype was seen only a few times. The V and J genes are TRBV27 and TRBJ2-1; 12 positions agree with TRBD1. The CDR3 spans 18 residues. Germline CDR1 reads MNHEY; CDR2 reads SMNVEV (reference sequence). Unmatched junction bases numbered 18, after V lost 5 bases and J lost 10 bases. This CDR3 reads CASSQAPPGTGGVSEQFF. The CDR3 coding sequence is TGTGCCAGCAGTCAAGCTCCCCCCGGGACAGGGGGCGTCTCGGAGCAGTTCTTC.

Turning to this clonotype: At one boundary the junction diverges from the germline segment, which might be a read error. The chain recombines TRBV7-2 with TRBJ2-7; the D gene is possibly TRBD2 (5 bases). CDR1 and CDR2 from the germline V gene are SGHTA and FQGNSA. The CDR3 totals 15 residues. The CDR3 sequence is CASSERWVRTYEKYF. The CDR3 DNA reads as TGTGCCAGCAGTGAGCGGTGGGTCCGAACCTACGAGAAGTACTTC. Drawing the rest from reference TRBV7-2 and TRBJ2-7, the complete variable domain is GAGVSQSPSNKVTEKGKDVELRCDPISGHTALYWYRQSLGQGLEFLIYFQGNSAPDKSGLPSDRFSAERTGGSVSTLTIQRTQQEDSAVYLCASSERWVRTYEKYFGPGTRLTVT.

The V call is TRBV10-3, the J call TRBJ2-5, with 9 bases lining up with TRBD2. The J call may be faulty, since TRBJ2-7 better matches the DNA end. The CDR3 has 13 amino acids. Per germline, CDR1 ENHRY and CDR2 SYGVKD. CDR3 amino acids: CAISGTSESEQYF. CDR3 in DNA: TGTGCCATCAGTGGGACTAGCGAGAGCGAGCAGTACTTC.

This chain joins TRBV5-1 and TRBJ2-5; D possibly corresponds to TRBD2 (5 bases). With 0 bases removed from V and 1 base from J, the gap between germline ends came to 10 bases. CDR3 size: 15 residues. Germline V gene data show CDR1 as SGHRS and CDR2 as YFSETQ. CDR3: CASSLGADSQETQYF. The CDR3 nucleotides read TGCGCCAGCAGCTTGGGCGCGGACTCCCAAGAGACCCAGTACTTC.